One sample yielded the 7 T cell receptor beta chains listed below, sequenced in a study of CD8+CD57+ T cells in acquired aplastic anemia. Profiles of TCR beta VDJ and CDR3 were generated from a genomic DNA template. TCRdb reprocessed the reads via MiXCR and lists one record per CDR3 protein. This sample has approximately 170,000 distinct CDR3 sequences, with around 60% found just once. The sample was sorted CD4+, CD8+, or CD8+CD57+ T cells (not recorded which) from PBMCs. These receptors all come from a human donor in good health.

The CDR3 bases are TGTGCCACCAGCAGAGAGGGAAGCACAGATACGCAGTATTTT. Protein product: CATSREGSTDTQYF. The chain carries TRBV15 and TRBJ2-3; unclear D gene. V was pared by 0 bases and J by 0 bases, with 4 bases between. This CDR3 spans 14 amino acids. Germline V gene sequence: CDR1 LNHNV, CDR2 YYDKDF (reference sequence).

The chain carries TRBV12-3 or TRBV12-4 and TRBJ1-1; D is ambiguous. The CDR3 extends over 12 amino acids. V was clipped by 8 bases and J by 3 bases, with 10 bases between them. CDR3 in DNA: TGTGCCAGCCGGGAGCGTTACACTGAAGCTTTCTTT. Translation gives CASRERYTEAFF.

CDR3 sequence (DNA): TGTGCCATCAGTGAGTCAGGACGGACTAGCGGATCCACAGATACGCAGTATTTT. Protein: CAISESGRTSGSTDTQYF. This chain links TRBV10-3 with TRBJ2-3, with 10 bases matching TRBD2. The CDR3 extends over 18 amino acids. Germline-derived CDR1 and CDR2 are ENHRY and SYGVKD. Trimming at V came to 0 bases and at J to 2 bases, leaving 8 bases not matched to a gene.

This clonotype was detected only a few times. J is TRBJ1-1 and V is TRBV5-5; 8 bases are a match to TRBD1. This CDR3 comprises 15 residues. The V segment lost 4 bases and the J segment 1 base; nucleotides outside the gene matches: 6. Germline V CDR1 and CDR2: SGHKS, YYEKEE (reference sequence). CDR3 coding DNA: TGTGCCAGCAGCCAAGCCGGGACAGGGAACACTGAAGCTTTCTTT. This translates into CASSQAGTGNTEAFF.

This sequence joins TRBV20-1 and TRBJ2-7; 8 nucleotides align to TRBD2. The V gene end was trimmed by 4 bases and the J gene end by 4 bases; junction bases not matched to a gene: 12. CDR1 and CDR2 (germline): DFQATT, SNEGSKA (reference sequence). CDR3 length: 15 amino acids. In DNA form, the CDR3 reads TGCAGTGCTAAGAAATCCATAGCGGGGTATTACGAGCAGTACTTC. It yields the protein CSAKKSIAGYYEQYF.

The rearrangement links TRBV5-1 to TRBJ2-5; 12 positions agree with TRBD1. V dropped 0 bases and J dropped 5; count of bases not matched to a gene: 2. Germline V gives CDR1 SGHRS, CDR2 YFSETQ. The CDR3 extends over 15 amino acids. This CDR3 reads CASSLVGTGGETQYF. Written as DNA, the CDR3 is TGCGCCAGCAGCTTGGTTGGGACAGGGGGCGAGACCCAGTACTTC.

The chain recombines TRBV20-1 with TRBJ2-2, with TRBD1 identical over 8 bases. The V segment lost 3 bases and the J segment 0 bases; nucleotides outside the gene matches: 3. The CDR3 extends over 15 amino acids. Germline V gene sequence: CDR1 DFQATT, CDR2 SNEGSKA (reference sequence). CDR3 residues: CSARVQGANTGELFF. For the CDR3, the DNA is TGCAGTGCTAGGGTACAGGGGGCGAACACCGGGGAGCTGTTTTTT.